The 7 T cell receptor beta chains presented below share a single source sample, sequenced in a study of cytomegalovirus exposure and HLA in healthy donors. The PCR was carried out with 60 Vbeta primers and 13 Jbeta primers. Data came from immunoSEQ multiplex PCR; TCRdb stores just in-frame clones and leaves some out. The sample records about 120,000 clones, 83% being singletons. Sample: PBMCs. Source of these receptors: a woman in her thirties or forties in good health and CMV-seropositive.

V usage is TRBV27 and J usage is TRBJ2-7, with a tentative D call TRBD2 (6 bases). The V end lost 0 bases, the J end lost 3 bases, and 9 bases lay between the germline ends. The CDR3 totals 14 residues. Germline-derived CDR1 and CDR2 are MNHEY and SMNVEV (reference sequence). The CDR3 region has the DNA TGTGCCAGCAGTTTATCGATGGGAGGCTACGAGCAGTACTTC. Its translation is CASSLSMGGYEQYF.

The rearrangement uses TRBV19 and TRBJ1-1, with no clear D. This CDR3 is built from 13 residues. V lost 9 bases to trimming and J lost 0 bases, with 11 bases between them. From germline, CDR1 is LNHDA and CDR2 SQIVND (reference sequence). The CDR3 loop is CASTGGLNTEAFF. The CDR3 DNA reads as TGTGCCAGCACCGGAGGGTTGAACACTGAAGCTTTCTTT.

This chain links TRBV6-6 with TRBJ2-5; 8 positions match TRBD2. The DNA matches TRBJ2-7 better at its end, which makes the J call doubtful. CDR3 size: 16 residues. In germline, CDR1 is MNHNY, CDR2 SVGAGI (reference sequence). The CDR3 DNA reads TGTGCCAGCAGAGCACCCGTAGCGGGAAGATCGAGCGAGCAGTACTTC. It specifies CASRAPVAGRSSEQYF.

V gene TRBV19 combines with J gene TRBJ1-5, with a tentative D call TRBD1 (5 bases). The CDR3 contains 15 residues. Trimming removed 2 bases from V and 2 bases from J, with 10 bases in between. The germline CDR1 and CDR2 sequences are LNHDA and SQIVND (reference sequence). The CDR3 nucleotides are TGTGCCAGTAGTATAACAGGTGGTGGCAATCAGCCCCAGCATTTT. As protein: CASSITGGGNQPQHF.

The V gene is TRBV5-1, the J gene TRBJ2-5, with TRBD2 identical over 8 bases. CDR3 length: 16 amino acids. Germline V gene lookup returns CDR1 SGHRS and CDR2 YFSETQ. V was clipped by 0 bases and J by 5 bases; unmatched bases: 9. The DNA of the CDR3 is TGCGCCAGCAGCTTGGAACTAGCGGTTGGGTCGGAGACCCAGTACTTC. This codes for CASSLELAVGSETQYF. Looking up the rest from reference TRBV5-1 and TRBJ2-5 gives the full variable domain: KAGVTQTPRYLIKTRGQQVTLSCSPISGHRSVSWYQQTPGQGLQFLFEYFSETQRNKGNFPGRFSGRQFSNSRSEMNVSTLELGDSALYLCASSLELAVGSETQYFGPGTRLLVL.

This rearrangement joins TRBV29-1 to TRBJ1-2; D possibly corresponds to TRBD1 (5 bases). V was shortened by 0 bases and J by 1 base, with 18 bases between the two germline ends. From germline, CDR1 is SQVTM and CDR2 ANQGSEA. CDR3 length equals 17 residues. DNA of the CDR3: TGCAGCGTTGAAGATCTTGGAGGGGCTGGGTATAACTATGGCTACACCTTC. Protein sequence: CSVEDLGGAGYNYGYTF.

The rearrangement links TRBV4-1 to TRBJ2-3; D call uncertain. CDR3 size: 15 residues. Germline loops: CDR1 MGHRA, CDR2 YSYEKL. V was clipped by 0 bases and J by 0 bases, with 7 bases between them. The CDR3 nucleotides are TGCGCCAGCAGCCAAGAGAGGCCAAGCACAGATACGCAGTATTTT. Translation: CASSQERPSTDTQYF.